The 13 T cell receptor beta chains below come from one sample, sequenced in a study of cytomegalovirus exposure and HLA in healthy donors. PCR amplification relied on 60 Vbeta primers (plus 13 Jbeta primers). TCRdb's copy holds only in-frame clones and misses some; the assay was immunoSEQ multiplex PCR. This sample yields about 200,000 clones, of which 70% to 90% are seen a single time; around 3% belongs to the top ten. The sequenced sample was PBMCs. These receptors came from a man aged 25-45 years in good health and CMV-seronegative.

This clone was found a few times. This chain links TRBV7-2 with TRBJ1-2, with D possibly matching TRBD1 (5 bases). Trimming took off 3 bases at V and 5 bases at J, with 19 bases between the two ends. This CDR3 comprises 16 residues. Germline V gene data show CDR1 as SGHTA and CDR2 as FQGNSA. The CDR3 DNA reads TGTGCCAGCAGCTTGGCGGGGCGGACCTCTTTATATGGCTACACCTTC. This sequence encodes CASSLAGRTSLYGYTF.

The chain carries TRBV28 and TRBJ2-7, with 9 nucleotides matching TRBD1. Germline trimming cut 3 bases from V and 4 bases from J; bases unmatched to any gene: 16. This CDR3 is 18 amino acids long. Germline V lookup: CDR1 MDHEN, CDR2 SYDVKM. CDR3 DNA sequence: TGTGCCAGCAGTTTGGGGTTCGTAGGGACAGGGATCCGTTACGAGCAGTACTTC. This gives the protein CASSLGFVGTGIRYEQYF.

CDR3 loop: CASRVEIGQKNYGYTF. The CDR3 DNA reads TGTGCCAGCAGAGTAGAGATAGGACAGAAAAACTATGGCTACACCTTC. The chain recombines TRBV27 with TRBJ1-2; a weak D match, TRBD1 (6 bases). The CDR3 sequence is 16 residues long. Germline CDR1 and CDR2: MNHEY and SMNVEV (reference sequence). Trimming stripped 6 bases from V and 2 bases from J, with 19 bases between.

The V gene is TRBV4-3, the J gene TRBJ2-5; 9 bases align to TRBD2. V gave up 1 base and J gave up 1 base; unmatched junction bases: 7. The CDR3 is 17 amino acids. The germline CDR1 and CDR2 sequences are LGHNA and YSLEER. CDR3 DNA: TGCGCCAGCAGCCAAGGATTCAGCGGGGGGTTCCAAGAGACCCAGTACTTC. Translating it yields CASSQGFSGGFQETQYF.

This chain links TRBV19 with TRBJ2-5, with TRBD2 as a possible D gene (6 bases). CDR1 and CDR2 from the germline V gene are LNHDA and SQIVND (reference sequence). The CDR3 has 14 amino acids. Trimming took 4 bases from V and 2 from J, leaving 11 bases between them. The CDR3 spells CASSTAGLQETQYF. Here the CDR3 DNA reads TGTGCCAGTAGTACGGCGGGGCTACAAGAGACCCAGTACTTC.

This chain joins TRBV6-5 and TRBJ2-7, with TRBD1 matching 10 bases. The CDR3 contains 16 residues. Per the germline V gene, CDR1 is MNHEY and CDR2 is SVGAGI. Trimming removed 3 bases from V and 5 bases from J; junction bases left unmatched: 10. CDR3 in DNA: TGTGCCAGCAGTTATTATGGACAGGGGGACCCAGACGAGCAGTACTTC. This translates into CASSYYGQGDPDEQYF.

This chain's CDR3 is CAISEGGGGTDTQYF. The CDR3 nucleotides read TGTGCCATCAGTGAAGGCGGGGGGGGTACAGATACGCAGTATTTT. The rearrangement uses TRBV10-3 and TRBJ2-3; 9 nucleotides match TRBD2. V dropped 3 bases and J dropped 3; count of bases not matched to a gene: 4. This CDR3 region has 15 residues. Per the germline V gene, CDR1 is ENHRY and CDR2 is SYGVKD.

This clone was seen a single time. V gene TRBV10-1 combines with J gene TRBJ1-2; TRBD1 might be the D (5 bases). V dropped 7 bases and J dropped 2 bases, with 23 bases sitting between them. This CDR3 is built from 17 residues. Germline lookup yields CDR1 WNHNN and CDR2 SYGVQD (reference sequence). The CDR3 nucleotides are TGCGCCAGCACCGACGACGACCGGACACTATTAAACTATGGCTACACCTTC. As protein: CASTDDDRTLLNYGYTF.

This chain uses TRBV7-2 with TRBJ1-1; tentatively, D is TRBD1 (6 bases). Trimming pared 0 bases from V and 4 bases from J, leaving 9 bases between. The CDR3 covers 14 residues. CDR1 SGHTA and CDR2 FQGNSA come from the germline V gene. The CDR3 bases are TGTGCCAGCAGCTTAGCGGCAGGGGCCACTGAAGCTTTCTTT. Amino acids: CASSLAAGATEAFF.

The rearrangement joins TRBV6-5 to TRBJ1-1; a weak D match, TRBD1 (5 bases). The germline V and J ends were trimmed by 6 bases and 12 bases, with 17 bases remaining between them. The CDR3 contains 12 residues. Germline CDR1 reads MNHEY; CDR2 reads SVGAGI. The CDR3 DNA reads TGTGCCAGCAGCTCGCGACGGGGGAAGTCTTTCTTT. As protein: CASSSRRGKSFF.

The chain carries TRBV28 and TRBJ1-2; TRBD1 is a possible D gene (6 bases). CDR1 and CDR2 (germline): MDHEN, SYDVKM. The germline V and J ends were trimmed by 2 bases and 5 bases, with 12 bases remaining between them. The CDR3 contains 14 residues. The chain's CDR3 is CASSLETGYYGYTF. The CDR3 DNA is TGTGCCAGCAGTTTAGAGACAGGCTATTATGGCTACACCTTC.

The rearrangement joins TRBV9 to TRBJ2-3; the D gene is possibly TRBD2 (6 bases). Trimming left V 4 bases short and J 2 bases short, with 11 bases between. CDR1 is SGDLS and CDR2 is YYNGEE in the germline V gene. CDR3 size: 14 residues. CDR3 sequence (DNA): TGTGCCAGCAGCTTGACTAGAACCACAGATACGCAGTATTTT. Protein sequence: CASSLTRTTDTQYF.

The chain couples TRBV7-9 to TRBJ1-5; D is uncertain. The CDR3 extends over 15 amino acids. The germline V gene encodes CDR1 SEHNR and CDR2 FQNEAQ (reference sequence). V lost 3 bases to trimming and J lost 2 bases, with 11 bases between them. This CDR3 reads CASSLEGSGNQPQHF. For the CDR3, the DNA is TGTGCCAGCAGCTTGGAGGGCTCCGGCAATCAGCCCCAGCATTTT.